These 18 T cell receptor beta chains were sequenced from one sample in a study of identical twins. Each CDR3 protein is one row after TCRdb ran MiXCR on the 5' RACE reads. The sample has 250,000 to 300,000 distinct CDR3 sequences; less than 9.5% are singletons. These data also featured in a second study, about yellow fever vaccine responses in identical twins.

Source material: CD8+ T cells sorted from blood. The source of these receptors is a woman between 18 and 29 years old in good health.

J is TRBJ2-5 and V is TRBV7-8, with no clear D. CDR3 size: 12 residues. The ends were cut back, 4 bases at V and 5 bases at J, with 8 bases in the middle. Germline V CDR1 and CDR2: SGHVS, FQNEAQ. The CDR3: CASSYPGETQYF. The CDR3 bases are TGTGCCAGCAGCTACCCCGGTGAGACCCAGTACTTC. Based on the CDR3 plus reference TRBV7-8 and TRBJ2-5, the full variable domain is GAGVSQSPRYKVAKRGQDVALRCDPISGHVSLFWYQQALGQGPEFLTYFQNEAQLDKSGLPSDRFFAERPEGSVSTLKIQRTQQEDSAVYLCASSYPGETQYFGPGTRLLVL.

The chain recombines TRBV4-3 with TRBJ2-6, with a weak D call TRBD2 (5 bases). V lost 1 base, J lost 4 bases, and 8 bases lay in between. This CDR3 is built from 15 residues. Germline V gene lookup returns CDR1 LGHNA and CDR2 YSLEER. CDR3 DNA: TGCGCCAGCAGCCAAGCGGGGTACGGGGCCAACGTCCTGACTTTC. Protein sequence: CASSQAGYGANVLTF.

The chain's CDR3 is CASRAGSGANVLTF. Written as DNA, the CDR3 is TGTGCCAGCAGGGCAGGCTCTGGGGCCAACGTCCTGACTTTC. The chain carries TRBV6-1 and TRBJ2-6; D remains unclear. With 6 bases removed from V and 0 bases from J, the gap between germline ends came to 6 bases. Germline values: CDR1 MNHNS, CDR2 SASEGT. This CDR3 is built from 14 residues.

The sample holds a few counts of this clonotype. The J gene is TRBJ2-1, the V gene TRBV6-5; 9 bases line up with TRBD2. This CDR3 has 17 amino acids. Germline V gene data show CDR1 as MNHEY and CDR2 as SVGAGI. The V segment lost 0 bases and the J segment 6 bases; nucleotides outside the gene matches: 9. The CDR3 DNA sequence: TGTGCCAGCAGTTACTCACTAGCTGCGGGAGGGGTCAATGAGCAGTTCTTC. Protein sequence: CASSYSLAAGGVNEQFF.

This clonotype was recorded at least ten times. The chain employs TRBV7-8 and TRBJ2-2; 11 bases line up with TRBD2. With V trimmed by 6 bases and J by 6 bases, 9 bases remained unmatched. Germline V lookup: CDR1 SGHVS, CDR2 FQNEAQ. CDR3 length: 16 amino acids. Written as DNA, the CDR3 is TGTGCCAGCAGGATCGGACTAGCGGGTTTATCCGGGGAGCTGTTTTTT. Its translation: CASRIGLAGLSGELFF.

This clonotype was picked up many times. V gene TRBV23-1 combines with J gene TRBJ2-7; the match to TRBD1 covers 12 bases. TRBV23-1 is classed as an ORF, of uncertain function. The V and J ends lost 6 bases and 6 bases, in that order; junction bases with no gene match: 9. The CDR3 extends over 15 amino acids. The DNA of the CDR3 is TGCGCCAGCAGCCAAACCGGGACAGGGGGCTTCGAGCAGTACTTC. Amino acid sequence: CASSQTGTGGFEQYF.

The chain uses TRBV20-1 and TRBJ1-1; D call uncertain. V dropped 3 bases and J dropped 0 bases, with 11 bases sitting between them. Germline CDR1 is DFQATT and CDR2 is SNEGSKA (reference sequence). The CDR3 covers 14 residues. The CDR3 DNA reads as TGCAGTGCTAGGGAAGTAGCAATGAACACTGAAGCTTTCTTT. Amino acids: CSAREVAMNTEAFF.

This clonotype was seen a few times. The CDR3: CASSEPLAGSTDTQYF. For the CDR3, the DNA is TGTGCCAGCAGTGAACCCCTAGCGGGGTCCACAGATACGCAGTATTTT. The rearrangement uses TRBV2 and TRBJ2-3, with 9 bases identical to TRBD2. Germline loops: CDR1 SNHLY, CDR2 FYNNEI. The CDR3 sequence is 16 residues long. Trimming cost V 2 bases and J 2 bases; bases outside gene matches: 5.

This chain uses TRBV7-2 with TRBJ2-1; D may be TRBD2 (7 bases). Germline-derived CDR1 and CDR2 are SGHTA and FQGNSA. V was cut by 5 bases and J by 5 bases, with 16 bases left in between. The CDR3 contains 15 residues. The CDR3 region is CASSPTGGQNNEQFF. The CDR3 region has the DNA TGTGCCAGCAGCCCAACGGGGGGACAAAACAATGAGCAGTTCTTC.

The chain couples TRBV19 to TRBJ2-7, with a tentative D call TRBD2 (5 bases). The CDR3 totals 14 residues. The V end was cut by 3 bases, the J end by 6 bases, with 15 bases between. In germline, CDR1 is LNHDA, CDR2 SQIVND (reference sequence). The DNA of the CDR3 is TGTGCCAGTAGTATTGTACCGGGAACTGCCGAGCAGTACTTC. Its protein product is CASSIVPGTAEQYF. The variable domain in full, with the rest retrieved from reference TRBV19 and TRBJ2-7, is DGGITQSPKYLFRKEGQNVTLSCEQNLNHDAMYWYRQDPGQGLRLIYYSQIVNDFQKGDIAEGYSVSREKKESFPLTVTSAQKNPTAFYLCASSIVPGTAEQYFGPGTRLTVT.

In its sample, this clonotype was seen a few times. The chain joins TRBV11-1 to TRBJ2-1, with D unresolved. CDR1 SGHAT and CDR2 FQDESV come from the germline V gene (reference sequence). The CDR3 length is 20 residues. V lost 3 bases, J lost 3 bases, and 27 bases lay in between. Here the CDR3 reads CASSFPTEPVLWANYNEQFF. The CDR3 DNA sequence: TGTGCCAGCAGCTTTCCGACTGAACCAGTCCTTTGGGCGAACTACAATGAGCAGTTCTTC.

This clonotype was seen only a few times. The chain employs TRBV5-5 and TRBJ2-1, with 9 bases lining up with TRBD2. CDR3 length equals 14 residues. CDR1 SGHKS and CDR2 YYEKEE come from the germline V gene (reference sequence). Trimming at V came to 0 bases and at J to 10 bases, leaving 5 bases not matched to a gene. As DNA, the CDR3 is TGTGCCAGCAGCTTGGCTACAGCGGGAGGCGAGCAGTTCTTC. The encoded protein is CASSLATAGGEQFF.

V and J are TRBV7-9 and TRBJ2-4; TRBD2 might be the D (6 bases). This CDR3 contains 17 residues. Trimming took off 4 bases at V and 0 bases at J, with 16 bases between the two ends. Looked up from germline, CDR1 is SEHNR and CDR2 is FQNEAQ (reference sequence). The CDR3 DNA sequence: TGTGCCAGCAGCTCAGGGCGGGAAATACTAGCCAAAAACATTCAGTACTTC. It specifies CASSSGREILAKNIQYF.

This clonotype was detected only a few times. This rearrangement joins TRBV18 to TRBJ2-7, with D perhaps matching TRBD1 (5 bases). Trimming stripped 0 bases from V and 2 bases from J, with 8 bases between. Germline V gene sequence: CDR1 KGHSH, CDR2 LQKENI. The CDR3 extends over 14 amino acids. Here the CDR3 DNA reads TGTGCCAGCTCACCACCGGCAGGGACCTACGAGCAGTACTTC. Translated, it gives CASSPPAGTYEQYF.

This clonotype was detected a few times. V is TRBV6-1 and J is TRBJ2-3, with 10 bases fitting TRBD1. Germline V lookup: CDR1 MNHNS, CDR2 SASEGT. CDR3 length equals 13 residues. The V and J ends lost 9 bases and 5 bases, in that order; junction bases with no gene match: 5. The CDR3 DNA sequence: TGTGCCAGTAGGGACAGGGGAGGAGATACGCAGTATTTT. Residues: CASRDRGGDTQYF.

There are many counts of this clonotype. The chain recombines TRBV9 with TRBJ1-1, with 9 nucleotides matching TRBD1. The CDR3 has 14 residues. Germline V gene sequence: CDR1 SGDLS, CDR2 YYNGEE. The V and J ends lost 4 bases and 5 bases, in that order; junction bases with no gene match: 6. The CDR3 DNA follows: TGTGCCAGCAGCTTGGGACAGGGCACAACTGAAGCTTTCTTT. This translates into CASSLGQGTTEAFF. Drawing the rest from reference TRBV9 and TRBJ1-1, the complete variable domain is DSGVTQTPKHLITATGQRVTLRCSPRSGDLSVYWYQQSLDQGLQFLIQYYNGEERAKGNILERFSAQQFPDLHSELNLSSLELGDSALYFCASSLGQGTTEAFFGQGTRLTVV.

There are many counts of this clonotype. This CDR3 reads CASRGHGEQFF. CDR3 nucleotides: TGTGCCAGCAGGGGACACGGGGAGCAGTTCTTC. V gene TRBV5-5 combines with J gene TRBJ2-1; possibly TRBD1 for D (6 bases). The V and J ends lost 5 bases and 10 bases respectively, with 10 bases between them. Germline CDR1 SGHKS, CDR2 YYEKEE (reference sequence). The CDR3 extends over 11 amino acids.

This clonotype turned up a few times. This chain uses TRBV6-1 with TRBJ1-1; D is unclear. The germline gives CDR1 MNHNS, CDR2 SASEGT. This CDR3 region has 13 residues. The ends were cut back, 6 bases at V and 8 bases at J, with 16 bases in the middle. The CDR3 sequence: CASSLHNGLEAFF. CDR3 in DNA: TGTGCCAGCAGCCTCCACAACGGTTTGGAAGCTTTCTTT.